This T cell receptor (beta chain) comes out of a study of T cell repertoires in cytomegalovirus infection. Turning to the study itself: Newly reported HLA-C-restricted and thoroughly characterized HLA-B-restricted CMV epitopes were employed. Both CMV infection and a matching HLA type were indicated by public TCR beta signatures.

MiXCR, applied by TCRdb to the reads, yields one record per CDR3 protein. The profile shows tens of thousands of distinct CDR3 sequences, roughly 20% of them singletons. This clonotype was observed a few times. Its antigen remains unknown. The CDR3 has 12 residues. Trimming pared 5 bases from V and 6 bases from J, leaving 8 bases between. Germline V lookup: CDR1 MNHEY, CDR2 SMNVEV (reference sequence). The rearrangement links TRBV27 to TRBJ2-1; weak D call: TRBD2 (5 bases). The clonotype comes from a human donor in good health (CMV status not recorded). Some clones in this sample may be carry-over from other donors' samples. Sequenced material: CD8+ T cells from cultured PBMCs, taken from culture after CMV antigen stimulation. CDR3 in amino acids: CASSARANEQFF. DNA of the CDR3: TGTGCCAGCAGTGCGCGGGCCAATGAGCAGTTCTTC.